A selection of T cell receptor beta chains follows, all from one sample in a study of regulatory and conventional T cells in RAG deficiency. The table came from immunoSEQ multiplex PCR; TCRdb's copy has only in-frame clones and leaves some out. Found here are 34,000 or so clones, 89% of them singletons; the top ten hold approximately 15%. Another study also made use of these data, one on regulatory T cells.

Material for sequencing was CD8+ T cells sorted from blood. The receptor set was obtained from a human donor in good health. CDR3s include the opening cysteine and the closing phenylalanine or tryptophan. Fields, in order: D gene, V gene, clone size, CDR3 length, J gene, CDR3 protein, CDR3 DNA. A D gene is named only where the DNA matches it firmly. Clone size is shown for a subset of rows, as once, few, many or a class of expanded clone.

NA	TRBV10-2	NA	13	TRBJ1-1	CASRLTENTEAFF	TGCGCCAGCAGATTGACTGAGAACACTGAAGCTTTCTTT
NA	TRBV7-9	NA	16	TRBJ1-1	CASSQDALRGNTEAFF	TGTGCCAGCAGCCAAGACGCACTCAGGGGAAACACTGAAGCTTTCTTT
TRBD2	TRBV2	NA	15	TRBJ2-2	CASSDLAGGTGELFF	TGTGCCAGCAGTGATCTAGCGGGAGGGACCGGGGAGCTGTTTTTT
TRBD2	TRBV13	few	14	TRBJ2-3	CASYWRGAGDTQYF	TGTGCCAGCTACTGGCGGGGGGCGGGAGATACGCAGTATTTT
NA	TRBV6-5	NA	14	TRBJ1-6	CASSQANNNSPLHF	TGTGCCAGCTCTCAGGCCAATAATAATTCACCCCTCCACTTT
TRBD2	TRBV2	NA	14	TRBJ2-1	CASSDWAGGAEQFF	TGTGCCAGCAGTGACTGGGCGGGAGGTGCTGAGCAGTTCTTC
NA	TRBV11-3	NA	12	TRBJ2-7	CASSSGDHEQYF	TGTGCCAGCAGTTCGGGAGACCACGAGCAGTACTTC
NA	TRBV10-3	NA	11	TRBJ2-5	CAISEGETQYF	TGTGCCATCAGTGAAGGAGAGACCCAGTACTTC
NA	TRBV5-1	NA	14	TRBJ1-6	CASSWDDTDSPLHF	TGCGCCAGCAGCTGGGACGACACCGATTCACCCCTCCACTTT
TRBD2	TRBV18	NA	13	TRBJ2-5	CASSPGLAETQYF	TGTGCCAGCTCCCCGGGACTAGCGGAGACCCAGTACTTC
TRBD2	TRBV2	NA	14	TRBJ2-5	CASNGLAGEQTQYF	TGTGCCAGCAACGGACTAGCGGGAGAACAGACCCAGTACTTC
TRBD2	TRBV25-1	few	16	TRBJ2-6	CASSGGGGSGANVLTF	TGTGCCAGCAGTGGCGGGGGGGGCTCTGGGGCCAACGTCCTGACTTTC
TRBD1	TRBV9	NA	18	TRBJ2-2	CASSVGGDRDPYTGELFF	TGTGCCAGCAGCGTAGGAGGGGACAGGGACCCCTACACCGGGGAGCTGTTTTTT
NA	TRBV6-1	few	15	TRBJ2-4	CASSEVWGDKNIQYF	TGTGCCAGCAGTGAAGTTTGGGGAGACAAAAACATTCAGTACTTC
TRBD1	TRBV4-2	NA	14	TRBJ2-5	CASSQGQGKETQYF	TGTGCCAGCAGCCAAGGACAGGGGAAAGAGACCCAGTACTTC
NA	TRBV11-2	NA	12	TRBJ1-3	CASSLIGNTIYF	TGTGCCAGCAGCTTGATCGGAAACACCATATATTTT
NA	TRBV30	NA	15	TRBJ2-4	CAWSVRGVAKNIQYF	TGTGCCTGGAGTGTCCGAGGGGTGGCCAAAAACATTCAGTACTTC
NA	TRBV7-9	NA	15	TRBJ1-2	CASSERGGVVGGYTF	TGTGCCAGCAGCGAACGCGGGGGCGTTGTGGGGGGCTACACCTTC
TRBD1	TRBV28	NA	16	TRBJ1-1	CASSLNRQGISPEAFF	TGTGCCAGCAGTTTGAATCGACAGGGGATTAGCCCTGAAGCTTTCTTT
TRBD1	TRBV2	NA	16	TRBJ1-1	CASSSSPGQGHTEAFF	TGTGCCAGCAGTTCGAGCCCGGGACAGGGGCACACTGAAGCTTTCTTT
TRBD2	TRBV5-1	NA	18	TRBJ2-3	CASSLDASGGRGTDTQYF	TGCGCCAGCAGCTTGGATGCTAGCGGGGGGCGGGGCACAGATACGCAGTATTTT
NA	TRBV7-9	few	15	TRBJ1-4	CASSVSTGPDYKLFF	TGTGCCAGCAGCGTCAGCACAGGGCCTGATTACAAACTGTTTTTT
TRBD2	TRBV25-1	NA	14	TRBJ2-5	CASSERGLQETQYF	TGTGCCAGCAGTGAACGGGGACTACAAGAGACCCAGTACTTC
TRBD1	TRBV6-1	NA	15	TRBJ1-2	CASGRDSGPLYGYTF	TGTGCCAGCGGCCGGGACAGTGGCCCTCTCTATGGCTACACCTTC
NA	TRBV7-2	NA	13	TRBJ2-7	CASSWQGLDEQYF	TGTGCCAGCAGTTGGCAGGGGTTGGACGAGCAGTACTTC
TRBD1	TRBV7-8	NA	16	TRBJ2-7	CASSWDSPRLLPEQYF	TGTGCCAGCAGCTGGGACAGTCCTAGACTACTCCCTGAGCAGTACTTC
NA	TRBV18	once	14	TRBJ1-1	CASSLREGIAEAFF	TGTGCCAGCTCACTCCGAGAGGGGATCGCTGAAGCTTTCTTT
TRBD1	TRBV28	NA	16	TRBJ2-7	CASSIRPGTGAYEQYF	TGTGCCAGCAGTATCCGTCCCGGGACAGGGGCCTACGAGCAGTACTTC
NA	TRBV10-2	NA	12	TRBJ2-4	CASSDRGDIQYF	TGCGCCAGCAGTGACAGGGGTGACATTCAGTACTTC
NA	TRBV6-5	NA	13	TRBJ1-2	CASRNPANYGYTF	TGTGCCAGCAGAAACCCGGCCAACTATGGCTACACCTTC
NA	TRBV6-1	NA	17	TRBJ1-2	CASSELGPLNGDYGYTF	TGTGCCAGCAGTGAACTTGGACCGCTAAACGGGGACTATGGCTACACCTTC
TRBD1	TRBV2	NA	13	TRBJ2-7	CASARDRGYEQYF	TGTGCCAGCGCCCGGGACAGGGGGTACGAGCAGTACTTC
TRBD1	TRBV12-5	NA	16	TRBJ1-1	CASGLGLQGVGTEAFF	TGTGCTAGTGGTTTGGGACTCCAGGGGGTGGGGACTGAAGCTTTCTTT
NA	TRBV19	NA	14	TRBJ2-7	CASSIDGEDYEQYF	TGTGCCAGTAGTATAGACGGGGAAGACTACGAGCAGTACTTC
TRBD2	TRBV9	NA	15	TRBJ2-7	CASSAGTSGAYGQYF	TGTGCCAGCAGCGCCGGGACTAGCGGGGCTTATGGGCAGTACTTC
TRBD2	TRBV5-8	NA	17	TRBJ2-4	CASSYIPSSGGAFVQYF	TGTGCCAGCAGCTACATCCCAAGTAGCGGGGGAGCCTTCGTTCAGTACTTC
NA	TRBV11-2	NA	15	TRBJ2-1	CASSSLVAQGSEQFF	TGTGCCAGCAGTTCTTTGGTAGCTCAGGGGAGTGAGCAGTTCTTC
TRBD2	TRBV28	NA	15	TRBJ2-1	CASSLWGLDQNEQFF	TGTGCCAGCAGTTTATGGGGACTAGATCAAAATGAGCAGTTCTTC
TRBD2	TRBV9	NA	16	TRBJ2-1	CASSGGGTRDYNEQFF	TGTGCCAGCAGCGGAGGCGGGACTAGAGATTACAATGAGCAGTTCTTC
NA	TRBV18	NA	12	TRBJ2-3	CASSPSTDTQYF	TGTGCCAGCTCACCAAGCACAGATACGCAGTATTTT
NA	TRBV30	NA	14	TRBJ1-3	CAWSESSSGNTIYF	TGTGCCTGGAGTGAAAGTAGCTCTGGAAACACCATATATTTT
TRBD1	TRBV6-1	NA	15	TRBJ1-5	CASRKGTGGNQPQHF	TGTGCCAGCAGGAAGGGGACAGGGGGCAATCAGCCCCAGCATTTT
NA	TRBV5-1	NA	15	TRBJ1-1	CASSPGLTMNTEAFF	TGCGCCAGCAGCCCGGGACTTACCATGAACACTGAAGCTTTCTTT
NA	TRBV10-1	NA	13	TRBJ2-7	CASSEVGSYEQYF	TGCGCCAGCAGTGAGGTGGGCTCCTACGAGCAGTACTTC
TRBD1	TRBV28	NA	15	TRBJ2-2	CASSLFRGQTGELFF	TGTGCCAGCAGTTTATTCAGGGGGCAAACCGGGGAGCTGTTTTTT
TRBD2	TRBV7-3	NA	16	TRBJ2-1	CASSLRLAQKYNEQFF	TGTGCCAGCAGCTTAAGACTAGCACAAAAGTACAATGAGCAGTTCTTC
NA	TRBV4-2	NA	17	TRBJ1-6	CASSQEGWKGYNSPLHF	TGTGCCAGCAGCCAAGAAGGATGGAAGGGCTATAATTCACCCCTCCACTTT
NA	TRBV18	NA	14	TRBJ1-5	CASSAGPANQPQHF	TGTGCCAGCTCAGCGGGACCTGCCAATCAGCCCCAGCATTTT
TRBD1	TRBV19	NA	14	TRBJ2-7	CASMPGQGAYEQYF	TGTGCCAGTATGCCGGGACAGGGGGCCTACGAGCAGTACTTC
TRBD1	TRBV6-4	NA	15	TRBJ1-2	CASSDSPGGGYGYTF	TGTGCCAGCAGTGACTCGCCAGGGGGCGGATATGGCTACACCTTC